This T cell receptor (beta chain) was retrieved from a study of blood T cells in healthy people across ages. Through a sample-barcoded 5' primer and a J-beta primer mix, a second PCR was run for 7 to 11 cycles. A single record per CDR3 protein comes from TCRdb applying MiXCR to the 5' RACE reads. This table holds some 850,000 distinct CDR3 sequences, roughly 24% found once. The same data also went into a second study, on T cells of mothers and their children.

Material for sequencing was blood. The source of this sequence is a boy younger than 18 in good health.

DNA of the CDR3: TGTGCCAGCAGCGCCAGGGGACACACCGGGGAGCTGTTTTTT. As protein: CASSARGHTGELFF. The rearrangement uses TRBV6-1 and TRBJ2-2, with D possibly TRBD1 on 6 matching bases. The ends were cut back, 6 bases at V and 3 bases at J, with 11 bases in the middle. Germline V gives CDR1 MNHNS, CDR2 SASEGT. The CDR3 extends over 14 amino acids.